Each of the 2 T cell receptor beta chains below was sequenced from the same sample in a study of blood T cell repertoires in COVID-19. TCRdb's table, derived via immunoSEQ multiplex PCR, lists solely in-frame clones and lacks some. Among 300,000 to 500,000 clones, 70% to 90% were seen once, and the ten largest hold approximately 1%. Sequenced sample: PBMCs or T cells enriched from blood (not recorded which). All receptors come from a woman aged 25 to 39 with acute COVID-19.

The CDR3 sequence is CASSLAYQGMNTEAFF. The CDR3 region has the DNA TGTGCCAGCAGCTTAGCGTACCAGGGCATGAACACTGAAGCTTTCTTT. This chain connects TRBV7-8 to TRBJ1-1, with D tentatively TRBD1 (5 bases). The V end lost 0 bases, the J end lost 0 bases, and 11 bases lay between the germline ends. The germline CDR1 and CDR2 sequences are SGHVS and FQNEAQ. The CDR3 is 16 amino acids.

In its sample, this clone was seen once. V and J are TRBV6-5 and TRBJ2-5; tentatively, D is TRBD1 (6 bases). V shed 3 bases and J shed 1 base, with 9 bases lying between them. The CDR3 covers 14 residues. In germline, CDR1 is MNHEY, CDR2 SVGAGI. In nucleotides, the CDR3 is TGTGCCAGCAGTTATGGACAGTCCCAAGAGACCCAGTACTTC. This gives the protein CASSYGQSQETQYF.